The 25 T cell receptor beta chains listed next were all sequenced from one sample in a study of T cell changes during pregnancy in multiple sclerosis. The protocol was immunoSEQ multiplex PCR, while the TCRdb copy is restricted to in-frame clones and leaves out a portion. The top ten hold about 0.85% of the sample, which has about 60,000 clones, 92% seen once. The sequencing here drew on peripheral blood, taken in the first trimester of pregnancy. The receptor set was obtained from a female donor with multiple sclerosis, enrolled in a pregnancy study.

This chain links TRBV5-1 with TRBJ1-2; 7 bases match TRBD1. V dropped 9 bases and J dropped 4; count of bases not matched to a gene: 15. The CDR3 is 15 amino acids. Germline V gives CDR1 SGHRS, CDR2 YFSETQ. CDR3 sequence: CATRPGDSLGYGYTF. For the CDR3, the DNA is TGCGCCACTAGACCTGGGGACAGTCTAGGCTATGGCTACACCTTC.

The chain recombines TRBV9 with TRBJ2-7; 9 bases map to TRBD2. CDR1 is SGDLS and CDR2 is YYNGEE in the germline V gene. The CDR3 spans 16 residues. Germline trimming cut 4 bases from V and 4 bases from J; bases unmatched to any gene: 12. The CDR3 protein is CASSPGSGLAGYEQYF. The CDR3 coding sequence is TGTGCCAGCAGCCCCGGCAGTGGGCTAGCGGGGTACGAGCAGTACTTC.

This rearrangement joins TRBV6-6 to TRBJ1-5; perhaps TRBD1 as D (6 bases). The CDR3 sequence is 13 residues long. Trimming stripped 6 bases from V and 4 bases from J, with 10 bases between. The V gene's germline CDR1 is MNHNY and CDR2 SVGAGI (reference sequence). The CDR3 DNA reads TGTGCCAGCAGCTTCAGGGGTAATCAGCCCCAGCATTTT. Protein sequence: CASSFRGNQPQHF.

The V gene is TRBV19, the J gene TRBJ1-2; 10 bases agree with TRBD1. The V segment lost 0 bases and the J segment 8 bases; nucleotides outside the gene matches: 12. This CDR3 is built from 17 residues. Germline CDR1 reads LNHDA; CDR2 reads SQIVND (reference sequence). The CDR3 DNA is TGTGCCAGTAGTATAGACTTGACAGGGGGCGGACCGGGCGGCTACACCTTC. Its protein product is CASSIDLTGGGPGGYTF.

The V gene is TRBV4-2, the J gene TRBJ2-5; a possible D gene is TRBD1 (6 bases). V was clipped by 0 bases and J by 5 bases, with 13 bases between them. CDR1 is LGHNA, CDR2 YNFKEQ, per germline. This CDR3 contains 15 residues. This CDR3 reads CASSQDEAGDETQYF. As DNA, the CDR3 is TGTGCCAGCAGCCAAGACGAGGCAGGGGACGAGACCCAGTACTTC.

This clone was counted a single time. The chain combines TRBV5-5 with TRBJ1-6; D is unclear. V lost 3 bases and J 10 bases, leaving 8 bases between the germline ends. There are 12 residues in the CDR3. CDR1 and CDR2 (germline): SGHKS, YYEKEE (reference sequence). The CDR3: CASSSPGSPLHF. As DNA, the CDR3 is TGTGCCAGCAGCTCCCCAGGCTCACCCCTCCACTTT.

This rearrangement joins TRBV9 to TRBJ2-3; TRBD2 agrees at 14 bases. J was trimmed by 6 bases and V by 4 bases; bases with no gene match: 13. There are 18 residues in the CDR3. Germline CDR1 SGDLS, CDR2 YYNGEE. CDR3 protein: CASSPGLAGAIFPDTQYF. DNA of the CDR3: TGTGCCAGCAGCCCGGGACTAGCGGGGGCCATCTTTCCGGATACGCAGTATTTT.

This clone is a singleton in its sample. This sequence joins TRBV5-4 and TRBJ1-1, with 9 bases identical to TRBD1. The germline CDR1 and CDR2 sequences are SGHNT and YYREEE (reference sequence). This CDR3 has 17 residues. J gave up 2 bases and V 0 bases, and 8 bases lay outside the gene matches. The chain's CDR3 is CASSLGEIQGANTEAFF. CDR3 DNA sequence: TGTGCCAGCAGCTTGGGTGAGATACAGGGGGCAAACACTGAAGCTTTCTTT. The full variable domain, with the rest looked up from reference TRBV5-4 and TRBJ1-1, is ETGVTQSPTHLIKTRGQQVTLRCSSQSGHNTVSWYQQALGQGPQFIFQYYREEENGRGNFPPRFSGLQFPNYSSELNVNALELDDSALYLCASSLGEIQGANTEAFFGQGTRLTVV.

This rearrangement joins TRBV2 to TRBJ2-5; TRBD2 matches at 10 bases. The trim removed 7 bases at V and 1 base at J, leaving 6 bases unmatched. This CDR3 has 15 amino acids. In germline, CDR1 is SNHLY, CDR2 FYNNEI. CDR3 DNA sequence: TGTGCCAGCAAAGTTCCTAGCGGGGGCCAAGAGACCCAGTACTTC. Amino acid sequence: CASKVPSGGQETQYF.

This chain links TRBV11-3 with TRBJ2-1; 9 nucleotides line up with TRBD2. The ends lost 1 base at V and 3 bases at J; junction bases unmatched: 4. The CDR3 loop spans 16 amino acids. Germline CDR1 reads SGHNT; CDR2 reads YENEEA. DNA of the CDR3: TGTGCCAGCAGCTTAGGCGGGGGGGTCTGCTACAATGAGCAGTTCTTC. Its protein is CASSLGGGVCYNEQFF.

The CDR3 loop is CASSPRTGPYEQYF. Here the CDR3 DNA reads TGCGCCAGCAGCCCCCGGACAGGGCCCTACGAGCAGTACTTC. The chain is built from TRBV4-3 and TRBJ2-7; TRBD1 aligns across 8 bases. CDR1 LGHNA and CDR2 YSLEER come from the germline V gene. The junction had 4 bases not matched to a gene; V was cut back by 4 bases and J by 2 bases. The CDR3 totals 14 residues.

This rearrangement joins TRBV28 to TRBJ1-1; D uncertain. The V end was cut by 2 bases, the J end by 5 bases, with 12 bases between. This CDR3 contains 14 residues. Germline assignment: CDR1 MDHEN and CDR2 SYDVKM. CDR3 amino acids: CASSLGGPRTEAFF. DNA for the CDR3: TGTGCCAGCAGTTTAGGCGGGCCCAGGACTGAAGCTTTCTTT. The full variable domain, its missing parts supplied by reference TRBV28 and TRBJ1-1, is DVKVTQSSRYLVKRTGEKVFLECVQDMDHENMFWYRQDPGLGLRLIYFSYDVKMKEKGDIPEGYSVSREKKERFSLILESASTNQTSMYLCASSLGGPRTEAFFGQGTRLTVV.

This clone rates as medium-sized (0.01 to 0.1%). The V call is TRBV6-1, the J call TRBJ1-2; 9 nucleotides align to TRBD1. The germline CDR1 and CDR2 sequences are MNHNS and SASEGT. CDR3 length: 15 residues. J was trimmed by 4 bases and V by 7 bases; bases with no gene match: 10. For the CDR3, the DNA is TGTGCCAGCAAACAAACAGGGGGCGCGAGCTATGGCTACACCTTC. This translates into CASKQTGGASYGYTF.

The chain carries TRBV5-5 and TRBJ1-1; D is perhaps TRBD1 (6 bases). CDR3 size: 14 residues. V lost 4 bases to trimming and J lost 1 base, with 11 bases between them. Germline CDR1 SGHKS, CDR2 YYEKEE (reference sequence). In DNA form, the CDR3 reads TGTGCCAGCAGCCGGGGGGCTGCGAACACTGAAGCTTTCTTT. Its protein is CASSRGAANTEAFF. The variable domain in full, with the rest retrieved from reference TRBV5-5 and TRBJ1-1, is DAGVTQSPTHLIKTRGQQVTLRCSPISGHKSVSWYQQVLGQGPQFIFQYYEKEERGRGNFPDRFSARQFPNYSSELNVNALLLGDSALYLCASSRGAANTEAFFGQGTRLTVV.

V usage is TRBV7-8 and J usage is TRBJ2-2; 14 bases line up with TRBD2. J gave up 4 bases and V 5 bases, and 9 bases lay outside the gene matches. The CDR3 loop spans 18 amino acids. Germline CDR1 and CDR2: SGHVS and FQNEAQ. In nucleotides, the CDR3 is TGTGCCAGCAGCCTCAGGACTAGCGGGGGGCCGAGCACCGGGGAGCTGTTTTTT. Encoded protein: CASSLRTSGGPSTGELFF.

This clone occurred once. The chain joins TRBV4-1 to TRBJ2-1; 12 bases match TRBD2. This CDR3 spans 16 amino acids. Per germline, CDR1 MGHRA and CDR2 YSYEKL. V lost 4 bases and J lost 9; bases outside the gene matches: 10. CDR3 sequence (DNA): TGCGCCAGCAGCCCCAATCTAGCGGGGGGGTTAAGTGAGCAGTTCTTC. It translates to CASSPNLAGGLSEQFF.

V and J are TRBV9 and TRBJ2-5; TRBD2 matches at 10 bases. Germline-derived CDR1 and CDR2 are SGDLS and YYNGEE. The CDR3 runs 16 residues. V lost 1 base to trimming and J lost 3 bases; unmatched junction nucleotides: 6. The CDR3 nucleotides are TGTGCCAGCAGCGTAATAGCTAGCGGGGGCAAAGAGACCCAGTACTTC. Protein product: CASSVIASGGKETQYF.

V and J are TRBV6-7 and TRBJ2-6; a weak D match, TRBD2 (5 bases). TRBV6-7 is marked as an open reading frame, function uncertain. Trimming took off 2 bases at V and 0 bases at J, with 11 bases between the two ends. The CDR3 runs to 17 residues. CDR3 DNA: TGTGCCAGCAGTTACGCGGGCTGGGGCTCTGGGGCCAACGTCCTGACTTTC. It is translated as CASSYAGWGSGANVLTF.

This clone has only one observation. The V call is TRBV4-2, the J call TRBJ1-1, with D perhaps matching TRBD1 (5 bases). Germline-derived CDR1 and CDR2 are LGHNA and YNFKEQ. V was cut by 4 bases and J by 0 bases, with 21 bases left in between. The CDR3 totals 18 residues. This CDR3 reads CASSRRVREGHMNTEAFF. CDR3 coding DNA: TGTGCCAGCAGCCGACGGGTCAGGGAGGGTCACATGAACACTGAAGCTTTCTTT.

The chain couples TRBV27 to TRBJ2-2; a weak D match, TRBD1 (6 bases). This CDR3 is 16 amino acids long. The V end lost 5 bases, the J end lost 2 bases, and 15 bases lay between the germline ends. Per the germline V gene, CDR1 is MNHEY and CDR2 is SMNVEV (reference sequence). CDR3 in DNA: TGTGCCAGCAGTGCAACGACAGGCGGAAACACCGGGGAGCTGTTTTTT. It translates to CASSATTGGNTGELFF.

The chain recombines TRBV7-2 with TRBJ1-5, with D possibly being TRBD1 (5 bases). Germline V gene sequence: CDR1 SGHTA, CDR2 FQGNSA. The CDR3 runs to 15 residues. V lost 1 base and J 5 bases, leaving 12 bases between the germline ends. The CDR3 sequence is CASSLDFGGYQPQHF. Here the CDR3 DNA reads TGTGCCAGCAGCTTAGATTTTGGGGGGTATCAGCCCCAGCATTTT.

The chain carries TRBV5-8 and TRBJ1-5; D not certain. Germline CDR1 SGHTS, CDR2 YDEGEE. Trimming stripped 2 bases from V and 7 bases from J, with 16 bases between. This CDR3 region has 15 residues. Here the CDR3 reads CASSFSVGVEQPQHF. The CDR3 nucleotides read TGTGCCAGCAGCTTTTCAGTCGGGGTAGAACAGCCCCAGCATTTT.

The chain recombines TRBV7-2 with TRBJ1-6, with 8 positions matching TRBD1. Trimming removed 1 base from V and 10 bases from J; junction bases left unmatched: 3. The CDR3 runs to 14 residues. Germline CDR1 and CDR2: SGHTA and FQGNSA. The CDR3 protein is CASSLGRGLSPLHF. DNA for the CDR3: TGTGCCAGCAGCTTAGGCAGGGGGCTCTCACCCCTCCACTTT.

The rearrangement links TRBV5-1 to TRBJ2-1; 9 bases fit TRBD2. CDR3 length equals 14 residues. Germline V CDR1 and CDR2: SGHRS, YFSETQ. The ends lost 3 bases at V and 7 bases at J; junction bases unmatched: 5. This CDR3 is CASSSGLASNEQFF. The CDR3 DNA is TGCGCCAGCAGCTCGGGACTAGCTAGTAATGAGCAGTTCTTC.

This sequence joins TRBV7-2 and TRBJ1-2; the match to TRBD1 covers 10 bases. The CDR3 covers 15 residues. CDR1 and CDR2 from the germline V gene are SGHTA and FQGNSA. V trimming: 5 bases; J trimming: 7 bases; junction bases outside the gene matches: 10. The CDR3 coding sequence is TGTGCCAGCAGCCCAATAAATGGACAGGGGGGTGGCTACACCTTC. It codes for CASSPINGQGGGYTF.